The 12 T cell receptor beta chains below all came from one sample that was sequenced in a study of T cells in Graves' hyperthyroidism and ophthalmopathy. RNA transcripts served as the template for amplifying TCR beta CDR3 regions. Researchers ran a first-round RT-PCR on the TCR CDR3 using the HTBI primer set. TCRdb ran MiXCR on the multiplex PCR reads and lists one entry per CDR3 protein. The table shows hundreds of thousands of distinct CDR3 sequences, with approximately 44% occurring only once. The sample consisted of peripheral blood or thyroid tissue (not recorded which). These receptors all come from a woman aged 18-29 years with Graves' hyperthyroidism.

This clonotype has a count of ten or more. The chain recombines TRBV24-1 with TRBJ1-2; D gene unclear. Trimming stripped 4 bases from V and 4 bases from J, with 6 bases between. This CDR3 spans 12 amino acids. Per the germline V gene, CDR1 is KGHDR and CDR2 is SFDVKD. CDR3 amino acids: CATSDSFYGYTF. DNA of the CDR3: TGTGCCACCAGTGACTCCTTCTATGGCTACACCTTC.

The chain links TRBV5-1 to TRBJ2-2; 7 nucleotides agree with TRBD1. Germline V lookup: CDR1 SGHRS, CDR2 YFSETQ. The CDR3 length is 14 residues. Trimming cost V 0 bases and J 4 bases; bases outside gene matches: 0. The chain's CDR3 is CASSLEGATGELFF. CDR3 sequence (DNA): TGCGCCAGCAGCTTGGAGGGGGCCACCGGGGAGCTGTTTTTT.

This clonotype was detected a few times. V is TRBV19 and J is TRBJ1-5, with no clear D. The germline V gene encodes CDR1 LNHDA and CDR2 SQIVND (reference sequence). Trimming cost V 5 bases and J 7 bases, with 15 bases left between them. The CDR3 consists of 14 residues. CDR3 DNA sequence: TGTGCCAGTAGTGCCGCCGCCATAGGGCAGCCCCAGCATTTT. Encoded protein: CASSAAAIGQPQHF.

The V gene is TRBV7-9, the J gene TRBJ1-5, with TRBD1 as a possible D gene (6 bases). V lost 5 bases and J lost 5, with 19 bases in between. The CDR3 runs 16 residues. From germline, CDR1 is SEHNR and CDR2 FQNEAQ (reference sequence). Here the CDR3 reads CASSQDGAGVDQPQHF. CDR3 in DNA: TGTGCCAGCAGCCAAGATGGGGCAGGGGTGGATCAGCCCCAGCATTTT.

The chain links TRBV2 to TRBJ1-5, with a possible D match to TRBD1 (5 bases). Germline V gene lookup returns CDR1 SNHLY and CDR2 FYNNEI. This CDR3 contains 12 residues. Between the trimmed V and J ends, which lost 3 bases and 14 bases, there was a span of 14 bases. CDR3 protein: CASSEDLWDEHF. The CDR3 nucleotides read TGTGCCAGCAGTGAGGACCTGTGGGACGAGCATTTT.

This clonotype has just a few counts. This CDR3 reads CSVEGSAMNTGELFF. In DNA, the CDR3 is TGCAGCGTTGAAGGGTCAGCCATGAACACCGGGGAGCTGTTTTTT. The rearrangement joins TRBV29-1 to TRBJ2-2; unclear D gene. Germline V gene data show CDR1 as SQVTM and CDR2 as ANQGSEA. Trimming stripped 1 base from V and 1 base from J, with 10 bases between. The CDR3 consists of 15 residues.

The V call is TRBV24-1, the J call TRBJ2-1; 10 bases are shared with TRBD1. Germline V gene data show CDR1 as KGHDR and CDR2 as SFDVKD. This CDR3 is 13 amino acids long. J lost 8 bases, V lost 7 bases, and 4 bases had no gene match. For the CDR3, the DNA is TGTGCCACCAGAGGGACAGGGGACGATGAGCAGTTCTTC. It codes for CATRGTGDDEQFF.

This chain uses TRBV24-1 with TRBJ2-5, with D hard to call. The J call is doubtful: the DNA matches TRBJ2-1 better. Germline lookup yields CDR1 KGHDR and CDR2 SFDVKD. This CDR3 contains 15 residues. The DNA for the CDR3 is TGTGCCACCAGCGTCGGACGGCTTGGGCACAATGAGCAGTTCTTC. Translation: CATSVGRLGHNEQFF.

The chain links TRBV9 to TRBJ2-7; 12 nucleotides agree with TRBD2. V shed 3 bases, J shed 4 bases, and the junction held 5 bases outside the gene matches. CDR1 is SGDLS and CDR2 is YYNGEE in the germline V gene. The CDR3 has 15 residues. The CDR3 protein is CASSAGLAGLYEQYF. DNA of the CDR3: TGTGCCAGCAGCGCCGGACTAGCGGGGCTTTACGAGCAGTACTTC.

The table lists this clonotype with a few counts. J is TRBJ1-2 and V is TRBV7-2; possible D gene TRBD1, 6 bases. V gave up 1 base and J gave up 2 bases, with 14 bases separating them. The germline V gene encodes CDR1 SGHTA and CDR2 FQGNSA. The CDR3 sequence is 16 residues long. DNA for the CDR3: TGTGCCAGCAGCTTAGATTTGACAGGAGCAAACTATGGCTACACCTTC. Translation gives CASSLDLTGANYGYTF. Filled out from reference TRBV7-2 and TRBJ1-2, the complete variable domain reads GAGVSQSPSNKVTEKGKDVELRCDPISGHTALYWYRQSLGQGLEFLIYFQGNSAPDKSGLPSDRFSAERTGGSVSTLTIQRTQQEDSAVYLCASSLDLTGANYGYTFGSGTRLTVV.

As concerns this clonotype: A much larger clone lies a single base off, so this may be a read error. The chain combines TRBV10-3 with TRBJ1-4; D gene ambiguous. The germline V gene has CDR1 ENHRY and CDR2 SYGVKD. Trimming shortened V by 4 bases and J by 0 bases, and 6 bases separated the two germline ends. The length of the CDR3 is 14 residues. The CDR3 nucleotides read TGTGCCATCAGTGGCCTTACAACTAATGAAAAACTGTTTTTT. It codes for CAISGLTTNEKLFF.

This clonotype was observed a handful of times. The genes are TRBV19 and TRBJ1-2, with 7 bases identical to TRBD1. Germline CDR1 and CDR2: LNHDA and SQIVND (reference sequence). The J segment lost 6 bases and the V segment lost 9 bases, leaving 10 bases of the junction unmatched. This CDR3 is built from 13 residues. CDR3 region: CASAFSGGDGYTF. The CDR3 DNA reads TGTGCCAGCGCCTTCTCAGGGGGAGATGGCTACACCTTC.